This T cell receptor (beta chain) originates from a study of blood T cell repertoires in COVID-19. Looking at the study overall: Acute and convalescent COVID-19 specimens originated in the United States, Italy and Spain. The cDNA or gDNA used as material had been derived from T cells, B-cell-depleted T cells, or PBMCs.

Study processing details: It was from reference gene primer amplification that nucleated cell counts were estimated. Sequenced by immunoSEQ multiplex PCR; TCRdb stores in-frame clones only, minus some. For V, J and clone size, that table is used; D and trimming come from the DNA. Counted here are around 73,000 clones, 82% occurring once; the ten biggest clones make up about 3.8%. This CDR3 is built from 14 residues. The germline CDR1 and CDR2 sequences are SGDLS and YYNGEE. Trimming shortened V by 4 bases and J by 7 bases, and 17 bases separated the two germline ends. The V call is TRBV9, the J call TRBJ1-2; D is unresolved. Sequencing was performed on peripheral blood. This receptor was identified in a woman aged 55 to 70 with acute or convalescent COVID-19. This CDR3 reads CASSPGERMGGYTF. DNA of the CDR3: TGTGCCAGCAGCCCCGGGGAACGGATGGGTGGCTACACCTTC. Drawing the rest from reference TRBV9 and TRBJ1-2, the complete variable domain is DSGVTQTPKHLITATGQRVTLRCSPRSGDLSVYWYQQSLDQGLQFLIQYYNGEERAKGNILERFSAQQFPDLHSELNLSSLELGDSALYFCASSPGERMGGYTFGSGTRLTVV.